This T cell receptor beta chain appears in the sequencing data of a study of T cell repertoires in cytomegalovirus infection. In the study overall: TCR beta signatures that were public indicated CMV infection and matching HLA type.

J lost 4 bases, V lost 2 bases, and 6 bases had no gene match. The CDR3 extends over 16 amino acids. CDR1 is SGHVS and CDR2 is FNYEAQ in the germline V gene. TCRdb passed the reads through MiXCR, listing each CDR3 protein once. The table includes approximately 190,000 distinct CDR3 sequences, nearly 9.5% detected once. Study-level findings and limits: What dominated the ex vivo response were HLA-C-restricted CMV-specific TCR beta clonotypes.

There are many counts of this clonotype. The antigen is not known. This receptor was identified in a human donor in good health (CMV status not recorded). Some clones in this sample may be carry-over from other donors' samples. The sample consisted of PBMCs. The chain links TRBV7-6 to TRBJ2-1; 9 nucleotides match TRBD1. Written as DNA, the CDR3 is TGTGCCAGCAGCTTAAGCTCGGGACAGGGATACAATGAGCAGTTCTTC. It encodes CASSLSSGQGYNEQFF.